The present T cell receptor beta chain was sequenced within a study of cytomegalovirus exposure and HLA in healthy donors (dated by TCRdb to about 2017). Study-wide context: According to an earlier analysis of 550 to 750 of the donors, roughly 180 million T cells yielded approximately 120 million unique TCR beta sequences and approximately 300 Gb of sequence data. An early release covering 550 to 700 HLA-typed donors comprised approximately 300 gigabases of sequencing data and 65 million to 100 million unique TCR sequences. Among the 398 genotyped donors, about 85% belonged to the genetic ancestry cluster associated with self-reported Caucasian donors. The study aimed to test whether signatures of past pathogen exposure could be identified by cataloging public T cell receptors. The T cell repertoires of some 670 subjects were profiled by immunosequencing and related to cytomegalovirus serostatus. A separate validation cohort of 100 to 150 different subjects was used in addition to the 666-subject first cohort. To predict cytomegalovirus infection status, the study brought together high-throughput TCR immunosequencing, statistical association of individual TCRs with disease status, and machine learning. A later analysis re-analyzed previously published TCR beta repertoires from about 600 donors and added high-resolution HLA genotyping to study TCR occurrence patterns. In the later analysis, no new phenotypic data were used to find candidate immune exposures; instead, reliance was placed on TCR beta sequences and their occurrence across donors. An earlier analysis of 587 of the donors used high-throughput TCR beta sequencing to judge whether each TCR beta V gene segment behaved as functional or pseudogenic. Alongside the repertoire data, information on donor age, sex, ethnicity and CMV serostatus was compiled. Genome-wide SNP genotypes for about three fifths of the roughly 670 donors were used in a later genetic analysis, which treated that subset as a discovery cohort. All discovery cohort repertoires had been generated on a single sequencing platform. Both class I and class II loci were covered by HLA typing, at four-digit resolution. Typing coverage varied by locus: roughly 620-640 donors for A, B, C, DRB1 and DQB1; approximately 500 for DQA1; around 610 for DPA1; roughly 470 for DPB1. Four to six DR-DQ haplotypes were handled as single units for association and clustering, since linkage in the cohort was strong. Among a few hundred genotyped donors of the cohort, an average of about 240,000 unique TCR beta nucleotide sequences were sequenced per donor, around 20% of them non-productive.

Findings and caveats that apply to the study as a whole: Compared with the 666-donor mean, donors in an Asian-associated ancestry cluster had fewer N-insertions in productive TCRs, according to a later genetic analysis. The presence/absence analyses assumed that sequencing depth was roughly uniform across donors, and that assumption may not be true. A further reported finding was that TCR beta sequences accurately predicted the HLA-A and HLA-B alleles for most subjects in the first cohort. The 87-base-pair reads could not distinguish some IMGT-functional V segments, including TRBV6-2 and TRBV6-3, so those segments were excluded. Correlated functional status among segregating V segments might reflect linkage disequilibrium, but an unknown experimental factor could not be ruled out. About 15 rarely observed V segments, including chromosome 9 orphons, were excluded from the earlier analysis of some 590 of the donors because counts were too low. The authors suggested that the approach could potentially be generalized to other disease states and immunological phenotypes. Broadly in line with IMGT annotations, most TCR beta V segments showed up in productive rearrangements about 90% or about 30% of the time in an earlier analysis of about 500 of the donors. Most CMV-associated TCR beta chains appeared to be HLA-restricted in a later analysis, and the HLA associations seemed to be driven largely by CMV exposure. The only immune exposure information available for the cohort was CMV serostatus. In both the original and validation cohorts, the classifier was reported to diagnose cytomegalovirus status with high specificity and sensitivity. When HLA alleles, especially DR and DQ, strongly co-occurred, attributing TCR associations to individual alleles was difficult. An association between a missense DCLRE1C variant and V-gene and J-gene trimming of TCR beta chains was found in a later genetic analysis and replicated in an independent cohort. Several of the top co-occurrence clusters appeared to be linked to parvovirus B19, influenza, CMV and Epstein-Barr virus, according to a later analysis. Because HLA typing was unavailable for some donors at each locus, only the typed subset was used in association tests. A cluster of highly shared sequence variants was judged likely to be a technical artifact of the sequencing pipeline. Only TCR beta chains were sequenced in this cohort, and the absence of alpha or paired-chain data limited detectable features. While some public TCRs were present in many individuals, most TCR sequences turned up only very rarely across donors. In a later analysis, the rate of TCR association differed among HLA loci, with DRB1 alleles having the most associated TCRs and HLA-C alleles having the fewest. In vitro tests confirmed that a few of the cytomegalovirus-associated TCR beta chains recognize cytomegalovirus antigens. In a later analysis, HLA-associated TCR beta chains showed more clonal expansion and lower generation probabilities than non-associated chains that were equally common. In a later analysis, around 15,000 TCR beta sequences were associated with specific HLA alleles at a false discovery rate of 0.05. The study gave a list of 150 to 200 TCR beta chains associated with cytomegalovirus.

For this clone: Its antigen is still unknown. The input lacks base qualities; no much larger clone sits a single base away.

The CDR3, from cysteine to phenylalanine, totals 18 residues. Only the CDR3 DNA is retained, 54 bases long and in frame from the first base. V was cut back by 3 bases and J by 0 bases, leaving a gap of 18 bases between them. CDR1 and CDR2 were assigned from the germline V gene as MDHEN and SYDVKM. The library was generated by the immunoSEQ multiplex PCR assay. A mixture of 60 forward primers for TCR Vbeta segments and 13 reverse primers for TCR Jbeta segments was used in the multiplex PCR. Amplification of the CDR3 region of rearranged TCR beta genes was performed with a multiplex PCR assay on genomic DNA. On the Illumina HiSeq System, the amplified TCR beta libraries were sequenced as 87-base-pair reads. As for the authors' bioinformatics: A later analysis counted about 80 million unique TCR beta chains across the 650 to 800 repertoires, and about 10 million of these chains were shared by at least two donors. Raw reads were error-corrected and collapsed into unique sequences with a nearest-neighbor algorithm that merged closely related sequences to remove PCR and sequencing errors. To assign V, D and J gene segments, CDR3 sequences were aligned to IMGT reference sequences. For a sequence to be retained, at least a six-nucleotide match to both a V gene segment and a J gene segment was required. Rearrangements were called productive when the CDR3 lacked stop codons and stayed in frame with V and J; all others were non-productive. CDR3 was defined by IMGT convention, running from the second conserved V-encoded cysteine to the conserved J-encoded phenylalanine. The earlier analysis of about 620 of the donors excluded sequences that lacked an unambiguous match to a single V gene segment. An earlier analysis of 450 to 650 of the donors called V segments functional above 56.7% productive rearrangements and segregating when the between-donor standard deviation exceeded 5%. A statistical classification framework was built for diagnosing cytomegalovirus status from the catalog of TCR beta chain sequences. In a later analysis, V and J genes were assigned by comparing TCR nucleotide sequences against IMGT/GENE-DB human TR gene sequences. In a later analysis, CDR3 sequences and most-parsimonious VDJ recombination scenarios were assigned using the TCRdist pipeline. A later analysis defined each TCR beta chain by its CDR3 amino acid sequence plus V-gene family, and excluded reads lacking a unique V-gene family. As a way to deal with suspected cross-contamination and a sequencing artifact, a later analysis dropped 592 nucleotide sequences that were highly shared and had low generation probability. A later analysis calculated a clonal expansion index for each public chain from normalized within-repertoire ranks of inferred template counts. In a later analysis, generation probabilities were computed using a VDJ recombination model fitted to out-of-frame rearrangements, and the results were checked against IGoR. In a later analysis, hypergeometric tests were used to score TCR-TCR, TCR-HLA and TCR-CMV co-occurrence, with a repertoire-size bias correction applied to TCR pairs. False discovery rates were estimated in a later analysis by permuting HLA or CMV assignments 20 times. In a later analysis, co-occurring TCRs were grouped using DBSCAN, with TCRdist sequence similarity added in when clustering inside HLA-allele-positive subsets. Repertoires with fewer than 30,000 or more than 120,000 public chains, plus five repertoires with anomalous nucleotide sharing, were excluded from co-occurrence clustering. Drawn from immuneACCESS, this table holds only the in-frame rearrangements with V and J called that TCRdb kept. Clones are partly lost; checked studies trace under half to an unresolved V gene and leave the rest unexplained. D and trimming come from the DNA, and the V and J calls and clone size come from that table. Across this sample there are under 150,000 clones, with 70% to 85% seen only once. Roughly 3.4% of the sample is in the top ten clones.

The cohort was made up of 666 healthy bone marrow donors. Cohort members were all nominally healthy when sampled, although unrecorded immune exposures were likely present. The donor tested CMV seronegative and was one of the 352 seronegative cohort members. Each donor provided a peripheral blood sample, and peripheral blood mononuclear cells were used for TCR beta sequencing. The Qiagen DNeasy Blood Extraction Kit was used to extract genomic DNA from the blood cell samples. This chain is built from TRBV28 and TRBJ2-1; the D gene is perhaps TRBD2, from 6 matching bases. This TCR was sampled from a male donor in good health and CMV-seronegative. The specimen sequenced was PBMCs. The base sequence is TGTGCCAGCAGTTTTTCCGGGAGACCATTGAGCTCCTACAATGAGCAGTTCTTC. The encoded protein is CASSFSGRPLSSYNEQFF.